This entry lists 7 T cell receptor delta chains sequenced from one sample in a study of gamma-delta T cells after stem cell transplantation. TCRdb called clones from the RT-PCR reads again using CATT. The sample carries 6,500 to 8,000 delta-chain clones, 25% recorded once. The sample consisted of gamma-delta T cells. The source of these receptors is a human donor. It is not recorded whose cells these are; they may come from a transplant donor.

The chain links TRDV2 to TRDJ1; 10 bases map to TRDD3. Germline-derived CDR1 and CDR2 are GEAIGNYY and EKD. The CDR3 totals 15 residues. V gave up 8 bases and J gave up 2 bases; unmatched junction bases: 10. The DNA of the CDR3 is TGTGCCTCTGAGTCCTTACTGGGGGATACCGATAAACTCATCTTT. It is translated as CASESLLGDTDKLIF.

A note on this clone: The likely explanation is a read error, given a far larger clone one base away. The same CDR3 arises from other DNA sequences in this sample as well. The chain has TRDV2 and TRDJ1; possible D gene TRDD3, 5 bases. Per the germline V gene, CDR1 is GEAIGNYY and CDR2 is EKD. The CDR3 contains 22 residues. Trimming took off 0 bases at V and 0 bases at J, with 31 bases between the two ends. CDR3 nucleotide sequence: TGTGCCTGTGACACCGTCTACTTCGCAGTTCTGGGAGAGAAGATGTACACCGATAAACTCATCTTT. Encoded protein: CACDTVYFAVLGEKMYTDKLIF.

There are a few counts of this clone. The chain joins TRDV2 to TRDJ1; TRDD3 agrees at 9 bases. Looked up from germline, CDR1 is GEAIGNYY and CDR2 is EKD. This CDR3 spans 18 amino acids. J gave up 1 base and V 1 base, and 12 bases lay outside the gene matches. The CDR3 DNA reads TGTGCCTGTGACACGTTACAGTACTGGGGGACTCCCACCGATAAACTCATCTTT. Amino acid sequence: CACDTLQYWGTPTDKLIF.

By share, this clone counts as medium-sized. The chain joins TRDV2 to TRDJ3, with 12 bases aligning to TRDD3. The germline CDR1 and CDR2 sequences are GEAIGNYY and EKD. The CDR3 is 20 amino acids. V lost 1 base, J lost 2 bases, and 8 bases stayed unmatched. CDR3 nucleotide sequence: TGTGCCTGTGACACGGCTGGGGGATACGCTGTGACCTGGGACACCCGACAGATGTTTTTC. Amino acid sequence: CACDTAGGYAVTWDTRQMFF.

Remarks on this clone: The junction departs from the called germline gene at one end, perhaps through a read error. Other DNA sequences in this sample translate to the same CDR3. The J gene is TRDJ1, the V gene TRDV2, with TRDD3 identical over 13 bases. There are 16 residues in the CDR3. The germline V gene has CDR1 GEAIGNYY and CDR2 EKD. CDR3: CACDTLVLGDTDKLIF. The DNA of the CDR3 is TGCGCCTGTGACACCCTCGTACTGGGGGATACGGACAAACTCATCTTT.

This clone is categorized as medium-sized. CDR3 nucleotide sequence: TGTGCCTGTGACAGGTTACTGGGGGACTCCTTGTACACCGATAAACTCATCTTT. Its protein is CACDRLLGDSLYTDKLIF. The V call is TRDV2, the J call TRDJ1; 9 bases line up with TRDD3. The germline CDR1 and CDR2 sequences are GEAIGNYY and EKD. The V segment lost 2 bases and the J segment 0 bases; nucleotides outside the gene matches: 12. This CDR3 spans 18 amino acids.

Worth noting for this clone: A much larger clone is a single base away; this may be a read error. This rearrangement joins TRDV2 to TRDJ1, with a weak D call TRDD3 (6 bases). Germline V lookup: CDR1 GEAIGNYY, CDR2 EKD. V lost 0 bases to trimming and J lost 1 base, with 14 bases between them. The CDR3 extends over 16 amino acids. The CDR3 DNA reads as TGTGCCTGTGACACCGTGGGGGGACCCTGCACCGATAAACTCATCTTT. This sequence encodes CACDTVGGPCTDKLIF.